This T cell receptor (beta chain) was recovered during a study of cytomegalovirus exposure and HLA in healthy donors. Study-wide results and caveats: 16,951 TCR beta sequences were associated with HLA alleles at 0.05 false discovery rate in a later analysis. Researchers left out some V segments, among them TRBV6-2 and TRBV6-3, as indistinguishable. TCR association rates varied by HLA locus in a later analysis, with DRB1 highest and HLA-C lowest.

With respect to this clone: What it binds is not known.

PCR employed 60 Vbeta and 13 Jbeta primers. As processed by the authors: Around 10 million of the 80 million or so unique TCR beta chains counted in a later analysis were shared. The repertoire was sequenced with immunoSEQ multiplex PCR; TCRdb's copy has only in-frame clones and lacks some. For V, J and clone size, that table is used; D and trimming come from the DNA. The sample lists about 120,000 clones; about 86% were seen once. This CDR3 spans 15 amino acids. The germline V gene has CDR1 LNHDA and CDR2 SQIVND (reference sequence). V was pared by 8 bases and J by 2 bases, with 16 bases between. The TCR comes from a woman in her forties in good health and CMV-seronegative. The genes are TRBV19 and TRBJ1-5; TRBD1 is a possible D gene (6 bases). Material for sequencing was PBMCs. In nucleotides, the CDR3 is TGTGCCAGTTTTCCCCAGGGGTCGGGCAATCAGCCCCAGCATTTT. Its translation: CASFPQGSGNQPQHF.